Listed below are T cell receptor beta chains from one sample, sequenced in a study of response to subunit inactivated influenza vaccine. TCRdb re-called the RT-PCR reads with MiXCR, one entry per CDR3 protein. Among about 650,000 distinct CDR3 sequences listed, approximately 14% were seen once. This specimen consisted of PBMCs from blood, obtained approximately 12 days after vaccination. These receptors were collected from a man aged 50-59 years who received an inactivated influenza vaccine. CDR3s include the opening cysteine and the closing phenylalanine or tryptophan. The D gene is left open where the match is weak. Part of the rows lack a size; the others show once, few, many or a class for expanded clones.

TGTGCCAGCAGTGAAAGCGGGTCTCGACAGCCCCAGCATTTT	CASSESGSRQPQHF	TRBJ1-5	NA	NA	TRBV6-1
TGTGCCAGCAGTTTTTCTCCGGGCAACACTGAAGCTTTCTTT	CASSFSPGNTEAFF	TRBJ1-1	NA	few	TRBV12-3/TRBV12-4
TGCAGTGCTGGGTCAAGGCGGTATCAGGAGACCCAGTACTTC	CSAGSRRYQETQYF	TRBJ2-5	NA	few	TRBV20-1
TGCAGTGTTCGAGCCTACAATGAGCAGTTCTTC	CSVRAYNEQFF	TRBJ2-1	NA	NA	TRBV20-1
TGCAGTGCTGAAGGGGGTTGGGCAGATACGCAGTATTTT	CSAEGGWADTQYF	TRBJ2-3	NA	NA	TRBV20-1
TGCGCCAGCAGCCACGGTTGGAAGGTTCGGAACACTGAAGCTTTCTTT	CASSHGWKVRNTEAFF	TRBJ1-1	NA	NA	TRBV4-3
TGCAGTGCTACAAGACAGGGGGCGGTGTACGAGCAGTACTTC	CSATRQGAVYEQYF	TRBJ2-7	TRBD1	NA	TRBV20-1
TGCAGTGCTAGAAGGTCAGGGGGCTTGAACACTGAAGCTTTCTTT	CSARRSGGLNTEAFF	TRBJ1-1	TRBD1	NA	TRBV20-1
TGCAGCGTTGAAGCCCGGGACATTCAGTACTTC	CSVEARDIQYF	TRBJ2-4	NA	many	TRBV29-1
TGTGCCATCAGGGGACTAGCGGAGAGCACAGATACGCAGTATTTT	CAIRGLAESTDTQYF	TRBJ2-3	TRBD2	NA	TRBV10-3
TGCGCCAGCAGCCAAGACCGGGGGAGCTCCTACAATGAGCAGTTCTTC	CASSQDRGSSYNEQFF	TRBJ2-1	NA	NA	TRBV4-3
TGCAGTGCTAGAGACGGGACAGTAGGGTTCGAGCAGTTCTTC	CSARDGTVGFEQFF	TRBJ2-1	TRBD1	NA	TRBV20-1
TGCGCCAGCAGCCTCCTTACGGATTACGAGCAGTACTTC	CASSLLTDYEQYF	TRBJ2-7	NA	many	TRBV5-1
TGTGCCAGCAGCCAACTGGACTCATACACTGAAGCTTTCTTT	CASSQLDSYTEAFF	TRBJ1-1	NA	few	TRBV14
TGTGCCAGCTCACCGGCCGGACTAGCGGGGGTCTACGAGCAGTACTTC	CASSPAGLAGVYEQYF	TRBJ2-7	TRBD2	few	TRBV18
TGCGCCAGCAGCTCCAGCGGGAGGTGGAGGTCCTACGAGCAGTACTTC	CASSSSGRWRSYEQYF	TRBJ2-7	TRBD2	few	TRBV5-1
TGTGCCAGCAGCGTTGGGGAATCCTACGAGCAGTACTTC	CASSVGESYEQYF	TRBJ2-7	NA	few	TRBV7-2
TGTGCCAGCAGCGCTGGACGGTGGGATGAGCAGTTCTTC	CASSAGRWDEQFF	TRBJ2-1	NA	few	TRBV11-2
TGTGCCAGCAGTTTTCGGCAGGGTAATGAAAAACTGTTTTTT	CASSFRQGNEKLFF	TRBJ1-4	NA	few	TRBV12-3/TRBV12-4
TGTGCCATCAGTGAGTCCGAAGACATCTACAATGAGCAGTTCTTC	CAISESEDIYNEQFF	TRBJ2-1	NA	few	TRBV10-3
TGCAGTGCTAGAGGGGGTGGCTACGAGCAGTACTTC	CSARGGGYEQYF	TRBJ2-7	NA	NA	TRBV20-1
TGTGCCAGCAGTTACAGGACAGGGGGAAAGGGAGCTTTCTTT	CASSYRTGGKGAFF	TRBJ1-1	TRBD1	few	TRBV6-2/TRBV6-3
TGTGCCAGCAGCTTAGGGCAGCTAGCCAAAAACATTCAGTACTTC	CASSLGQLAKNIQYF	TRBJ2-4	NA	few	TRBV7-2
TGTGCCAGCAGTTTTCTAGGCTACAATGAGCAGTTCTTC	CASSFLGYNEQFF	TRBJ2-1	NA	NA	TRBV12-3/TRBV12-4
TGTGCCAGCAGTTTACGCGTACTAGGTCCCCCAGAGACCCAGTACTTC	CASSLRVLGPPETQYF	TRBJ2-5	NA	NA	TRBV28
TGCGCCAGCAGCTTGTATAGCGAGCAGTACTTC	CASSLYSEQYF	TRBJ2-7	NA	many	TRBV5-1
TGCAGTGCTAGAGCCTTCTTGACAGCAACTAATGAAAAACTGTTTTTT	CSARAFLTATNEKLFF	TRBJ1-4	NA	few	TRBV20-1
TGTGCCAGCAGTTTAACGGGACAGGGTCTAAATGGCTACACCTTC	CASSLTGQGLNGYTF	TRBJ1-2	TRBD1	NA	TRBV27
TGTGCCACCACCGAGGGGGGGCCCCTCAATGAGCAGTTCTTC	CATTEGGPLNEQFF	TRBJ2-1	NA	few	TRBV24-1
TGCAGTGCTCCGCTTAATGAAAAACTGTTTTTT	CSAPLNEKLFF	TRBJ1-4	NA	NA	TRBV20-1
TGTGCCAGCAGCCAGCCGGGAACAAACAATGAGCAGTTCTTC	CASSQPGTNNEQFF	TRBJ2-1	NA	NA	TRBV3-1
TGTGCCAGCAGACCCCGGGGTAGCCGAGATACGCAGTATTTT	CASRPRGSRDTQYF	TRBJ2-3	NA	many	TRBV12-3/TRBV12-4
TGTGCCAGCAGCGATACTTTTCAGAGACTAGCGGGGTTCACAGATACGCAGTATTTT	CASSDTFQRLAGFTDTQYF	TRBJ2-3	TRBD2	few	TRBV2
TGTGCCAGCACCAGCGACTCCTACGAGCAGTACTTC	CASTSDSYEQYF	TRBJ2-7	NA	NA	TRBV28
TGCGCCAGCAGCCAAGACCCCGGGGCTAGCGGCGAAGAGACCCAGTACTTC	CASSQDPGASGEETQYF	TRBJ2-5	TRBD2	NA	TRBV4-1
TGTGCCAGCAGCTTACGTGAGGTGAACACTGAAGCTTTCTTT	CASSLREVNTEAFF	TRBJ1-1	NA	many	TRBV7-9
TGTGCCAGCAGCTCCCGGGGAGCGGGGGGGAACAATGAGCAGTTCTTC	CASSSRGAGGNNEQFF	TRBJ2-1	TRBD2	many	TRBV7-9
TGTGCCAGCAGTCAACTAAAGGGCGGGAGTTTCAACACCGGGGAGCTGTTTTTT	CASSQLKGGSFNTGELFF	TRBJ2-2	TRBD2	NA	TRBV12-3/TRBV12-4
TGCAGTGCTAGAGATAGGCTAGCCTACAATGAGCAGTTCTTC	CSARDRLAYNEQFF	TRBJ2-1	NA	NA	TRBV20-1
TGTGCCAGCAGACTTAGCGGGTTGTCCTACAATGAGCAGTTCTTC	CASRLSGLSYNEQFF	TRBJ2-1	TRBD2	few	TRBV28
TGTGCCAGCTCACCTGGGCAGGGGAATAGCTATGGCTACACCTTC	CASSPGQGNSYGYTF	TRBJ1-2	NA	few	TRBV18
TGTGCCACCAGTGATGCAGGAGAGAACACTGAAGCTTTCTTT	CATSDAGENTEAFF	TRBJ1-1	NA	NA	TRBV24-1
TGTGCCAGCAGTTTTAGGAATTTGGAGACCCAGTACTTC	CASSFRNLETQYF	TRBJ2-5	NA	NA	TRBV28
TGTGCCAGCAGCTTACTCTTCGGGACAGGGATCGTCAATGAGCAGTTCTTC	CASSLLFGTGIVNEQFF	TRBJ2-1	TRBD1	NA	TRBV7-6
TGCAGTGCTAGGCTCGGGCTCCCGGCCCTCTACGAGCAGTACTTC	CSARLGLPALYEQYF	TRBJ2-7	NA	few	TRBV20-1
TGTGCCAGCAGTTTACTAGCGGGATCAGGGAAGCAGTACTTC	CASSLLAGSGKQYF	TRBJ2-7	TRBD2	NA	TRBV12-3/TRBV12-4
TGTGCCAGCACCTTGGATTTGGATGGCTACACCTTC	CASTLDLDGYTF	TRBJ1-2	NA	many	TRBV12-3/TRBV12-4
TGCAGTGGAATCGGCGGGAGGGGAAATGAGCAGTTCTTC	CSGIGGRGNEQFF	TRBJ2-1	TRBD2	few	TRBV20-1
TGTGCCACCACCTCGGTGGGCCCCGGGTATGAGCAGTTCTTC	CATTSVGPGYEQFF	TRBJ2-1	NA	once	TRBV15
TGTGCCAGCAGGCTACAATCTAACTATGGCTACACCTTC	CASRLQSNYGYTF	TRBJ1-2	NA	many	TRBV6-6
TGCGCCAGCAGCATCGGAACACGCACAGATACGCAGTATTTT	CASSIGTRTDTQYF	TRBJ2-3	NA	NA	TRBV5-1
TGTGCCAGCAGAGCTGACAGGCTCCAGGGCAATGAGCAGTTCTTC	CASRADRLQGNEQFF	TRBJ2-1	NA	many	TRBV6-2/TRBV6-3
TGTGCCAGCAGAACAGGACAGCATAATTCACCCCTCCACTTT	CASRTGQHNSPLHF	TRBJ1-6	NA	NA	TRBV7-2
TGCAGTGCGACCCGGGACCGCAATCAGCCCCAGCATTTT	CSATRDRNQPQHF	TRBJ1-5	NA	few	TRBV20-1
TGTGCCAGCAGGAGCACAAACACCGGGGAGCTGTTTTTT	CASRSTNTGELFF	TRBJ2-2	NA	few	TRBV7-3
TGTGCCAGCAGCCGCTGGTCCGGCGAGCAGTACTTC	CASSRWSGEQYF	TRBJ2-7	NA	few	TRBV28
TGTGCCAGCTCACCCACCGGATCACGTGCAGACGGGGCCAACGTCCTGACTTTC	CASSPTGSRADGANVLTF	TRBJ2-6	NA	few	TRBV18
TGTGCCAGCAGCTCGACGGTGAGCTCCTACAATGAGCAGTTCTTC	CASSSTVSSYNEQFF	TRBJ2-1	NA	few	TRBV5-5
TGTGCCAGCAGCCCCTGGAAGTTAGCCGGGGAGCTGTTTTTT	CASSPWKLAGELFF	TRBJ2-2	NA	few	TRBV5-8